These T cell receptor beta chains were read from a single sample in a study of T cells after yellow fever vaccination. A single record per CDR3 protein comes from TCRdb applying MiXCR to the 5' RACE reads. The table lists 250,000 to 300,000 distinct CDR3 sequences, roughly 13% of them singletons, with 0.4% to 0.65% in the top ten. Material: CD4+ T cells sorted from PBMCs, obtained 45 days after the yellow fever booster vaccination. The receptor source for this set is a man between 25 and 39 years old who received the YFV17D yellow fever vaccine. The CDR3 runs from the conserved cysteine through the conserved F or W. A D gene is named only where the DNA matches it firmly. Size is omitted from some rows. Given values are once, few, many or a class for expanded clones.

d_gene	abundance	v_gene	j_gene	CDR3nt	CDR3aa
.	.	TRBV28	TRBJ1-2	TGTGCCAGCAGCCCGTGGCGGAACTCCTACTATGGCTACACCTTC	CASSPWRNSYYGYTF
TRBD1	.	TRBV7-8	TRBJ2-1	TGTGCCAGCAGCCCCCAGACAGGGGGCCGGTTCTTC	CASSPQTGGRFF
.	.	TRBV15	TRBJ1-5	TGTGCCACCGGTGGGGTGGGGAATCAGCCCCAGCATTTT	CATGGVGNQPQHF
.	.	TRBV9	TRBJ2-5	TGTGCCAGCAGCGTAGTTGGGACAAATAGAAGAGAGACCCAGTACTTC	CASSVVGTNRRETQYF
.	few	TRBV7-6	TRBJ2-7	TGTGCCAGCAGCTTATCGACTGGGGGTCTTTCAATAGAGCAGTACTTC	CASSLSTGGLSIEQYF
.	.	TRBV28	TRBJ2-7	TGTGCCAGCAGCATCAAGGACCCAGGGGAGCAGTACTTC	CASSIKDPGEQYF
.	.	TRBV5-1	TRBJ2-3	TGCGCCAGCAGATTGGAGATTTTGGGGGTAACAGCAGATACGCAGTATTTT	CASRLEILGVTADTQYF
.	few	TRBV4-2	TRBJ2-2	TGTGCCAGCAGCCAAGATTCCCTAGCCCACACCGGGGAGCTGTTTTTT	CASSQDSLAHTGELFF
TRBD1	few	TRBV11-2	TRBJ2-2	TGTGCCAGCAGCCTGATACAGGGGACCGGGGAGCTGTTTTTT	CASSLIQGTGELFF
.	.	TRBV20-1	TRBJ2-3	TGCAGTGCCCTCCTGACTAGAAGCACAGATACGCAGTATTTT	CSALLTRSTDTQYF
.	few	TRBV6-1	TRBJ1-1	TGTGCCAGCAGAACAGACGGAAACACTGAAGCTTTCTTT	CASRTDGNTEAFF
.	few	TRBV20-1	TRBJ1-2	TGCAGCGGGGGCGGAGGCTATGGCTACACCTTC	CSGGGGYGYTF
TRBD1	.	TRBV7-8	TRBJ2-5	TGTGCCAGCAGCGCCAGGGGGCTGGGCGAGACCCAGTACTTC	CASSARGLGETQYF
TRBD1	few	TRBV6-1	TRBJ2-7	TGTGCCAGCCATACGCCGGGACAGGGGATCTACGAGCAGTACTTC	CASHTPGQGIYEQYF